Below, 4 T cell receptor beta chains from the same sample are listed, as sequenced in a study of T cells in Graves' hyperthyroidism and ophthalmopathy. Template material for amplifying TCR beta CDR3 regions consisted of RNA transcripts. HTBI primers were used for first-round RT-PCR of the TCR CDR3. From the multiplex PCR reads, TCRdb called clonotypes with MiXCR, one entry per CDR3 protein. The sample lists hundreds of thousands of distinct CDR3 sequences, over 40% occurring once. The sequenced sample consisted of peripheral blood or thyroid tissue (not recorded which). All receptors come from an adult man with Graves' disease, either hyperthyroidism or ophthalmopathy (not recorded which).

The sample holds a few counts of this clonotype. The V call is TRBV5-6, the J call TRBJ1-4; D is unclear. The V end lost 2 bases, the J end lost 1 base, and 15 bases lay between the germline ends. The CDR3 is 17 amino acids. Germline V gene data show CDR1 as SGHDT and CDR2 as YYEEEE. The CDR3 sequence: CASSFGAGGRTNEKLFF. The CDR3 DNA follows: TGTGCCAGCAGCTTCGGTGCAGGAGGGAGAACTAATGAAAAACTGTTTTTT.

J is TRBJ1-3 and V is TRBV29-1, with D maybe TRBD1 (5 bases). Trimming cost V 7 bases and J 1 base, with 11 bases left between them. Looked up from germline, CDR1 is SQVTM and CDR2 is ANQGSEA. The length of the CDR3 is 13 residues. CDR3 sequence (DNA): TGCAGCGAGCAGGGCCTATCTGGAAACACCATATATTTT. Translating it yields CSEQGLSGNTIYF.

Regarding this clonotype: One end of the junction is discordant with germline, which a read error may explain. The rearrangement joins TRBV5-4 to TRBJ1-1, with 7 bases aligning to TRBD1. The length of the CDR3 is 16 residues. CDR1 and CDR2 from the germline V gene are SGHNT and YYREEE (reference sequence). CDR3 nucleotides: TGCGCCAGCAGCCACCGAGAAGGGGGCCTGAACACTGAAGCTTTCTTT. Translating gives CASSHREGGLNTEAFF.

This clonotype has just a few counts. The CDR3 bases are TGTGCCAGCAGCTACGACAGGGGTGATGAAGCTTTCTTT. It is translated as CASSYDRGDEAFF. The chain recombines TRBV7-9 with TRBJ1-1; TRBD1 agrees at 8 bases. The junction had 5 bases not matched to a gene; V was cut back by 4 bases and J by 7 bases. CDR1 is SEHNR, CDR2 FQNEAQ, per germline (reference sequence). The CDR3 totals 13 residues.